Only a few counts were recorded for the clone carrying this T cell receptor (beta chain). Its specificity is not known. This entry comes from a study of regulatory T cells in long-lasting Graves disease. Study conclusions and caveats: Persistent Graves' patients showed less TCR diversity than newly diagnosed patients showed.

CDR1 is GTSNPN and CDR2 is SVGIG in the germline V gene (reference sequence). This CDR3 has 16 residues. V was shortened by 2 bases and J by 4 bases, with 18 bases between the two germline ends. Construction of TCR beta libraries relied on iRepertoire HTBI primers and on Arm-PCR targeting CDR3 regions. One entry per CDR3 protein, called by TCRdb with MiXCR from the multiplex PCR reads. The sample comprises around 460,000 distinct CDR3 sequences, 22% of which are singletons, and over 10% rests with the top ten. Time point given: persistent/refractory GD, antithyroid drugs over 5 years with positive TRAb. Isolated PBMC RNA provided the starting material for the TCR library.

The chain has TRBV30 and TRBJ1-5; the D is unclear. The clonotype comes from a female donor with Graves disease. The sample consisted of peripheral blood mononuclear cells (PBMCs), taken when the disease was refractory, from a patient treated with antithyroid drugs. The CDR3 region is CAWSPAHSSGNQPQHF. CDR3 coding DNA: TGTGCCTGGAGTCCTGCGCATTCATCGGGAAATCAGCCCCAGCATTTT.